This TCR beta chain stems from a study of blood T cell repertoires in COVID-19. At the level of the study: The United States, Italy and Spain provided the acute and convalescent COVID-19 samples. T cells, B-cell-depleted T cells, or PBMCs supplied cDNA or gDNA.

The CDR3 runs 15 residues. In the original processing: Amplification of reference gene primers was used by the study to estimate nucleated cell counts. Measured with immunoSEQ multiplex PCR; TCRdb has only the in-frame clones, and not every one. The V and J calls and clone size are taken from that table; D and trimming were inferred from the DNA. The repertoire has about 310,000 clones, around nine tenths of them found once; the top ten carry 1%. The sequenced sample was peripheral blood. This TCR was sampled from a man aged 50 or older with active or convalescent COVID-19. The gene calls are TRBV21-1 and TRBJ2-7; the table's D call TRBD2 went unverified against the DNA. TRBV21-1 is labeled a pseudogene. The CDR3, as DNA: TGTGCCAGCAGAATAAGTCGGAGGTTCGAGTACGAGCAGTACTTC. Translating gives CASRISRRFEYEQYF.